This passage covers 17 T cell receptor beta chains from one sample sequenced in a study of T cell responses to AZD1222 COVID-19 vaccine (dated by TCRdb to the early 2020s). The library was obtained by the immunoSEQ multiplex PCR assay. TCRdb holds this immuneACCESS table with in-frame rearrangements only. Some clones are missing; in checked studies, unresolved V genes explain under half, and the rest has no known cause. The sample table records about 35,000 clones; 70% to 90% of these occur just once. The leading ten clones occupy 6.8% of the sample. Taken with the paper, the label for time point translates to: baseline before first vaccination. This specimen consisted of peripheral blood, obtained on day 0 of AZD1222 vaccination. The receptors were sampled from an adult in good health.

The gene calls are TRBV5-1 and TRBJ1-2; 10 nucleotides align to TRBD1. Germline V gene data show CDR1 as SGHRS and CDR2 as YFSETQ. This CDR3 spans 12 amino acids. V dropped 4 bases and J dropped 8; count of bases not matched to a gene: 2. CDR3 in amino acids: CASSRTGGGYTF. In DNA form, the CDR3 reads TGCGCCAGCAGCAGGACAGGGGGAGGCTACACCTTC.

This clone was seen once. The gene calls are TRBV19 and TRBJ2-7; D might be TRBD2 (5 bases). This CDR3 has 14 amino acids. V dropped 5 bases and J dropped 2 bases, with 13 bases sitting between them. Germline CDR1 is LNHDA and CDR2 is SQIVND (reference sequence). CDR3 in amino acids: CASSSGTRAYEQYF. CDR3 nucleotide sequence: TGTGCCAGTAGTTCGGGAACTAGGGCCTACGAGCAGTACTTC.

The rearrangement joins TRBV19 to TRBJ2-1; 9 bases match TRBD1. The CDR3 runs to 13 residues. V shed 6 bases, J shed 6 bases, and the junction held 3 bases outside the gene matches. Germline V CDR1 and CDR2: LNHDA, SQIVND (reference sequence). The CDR3 nucleotides are TGTGCCAGTAGGCGGACAGGGGTCAATGAGCAGTTCTTC. Protein product: CASRRTGVNEQFF.

The CDR3 DNA follows: TGTGCCAGCAGCTTATATGTGAACACCGGGGAGCTGTTTTTT. Translated: CASSLYVNTGELFF. The chain employs TRBV7-3 and TRBJ2-2; no clear D. V was cut by 2 bases and J by 1 base, with 5 bases left in between. This CDR3 is built from 14 residues. CDR1 and CDR2 (germline): SGHTA, FQGTGA.

The CDR3 DNA follows: TGTGCCAGCAGCAAATCGGACAGAGGAAACTATGGCTACACCTTC. It encodes CASSKSDRGNYGYTF. The rearrangement links TRBV7-9 to TRBJ1-2; TRBD1 might be the D (6 bases). The CDR3 totals 15 residues. Trimming left V 5 bases short and J 2 bases short, with 15 bases between. Germline loops: CDR1 SEHNR, CDR2 FQNEAQ (reference sequence).

The V and J genes are TRBV5-1 and TRBJ1-1; TRBD1 might be the D (5 bases). V shed 4 bases and J shed 2 bases, with 18 bases lying between them. There are 16 residues in the CDR3. Germline CDR1 is SGHRS and CDR2 is YFSETQ. The CDR3 coding sequence is TGCGCCAGCAGCGGTGGGGTGGGACGATTAAACACTGAAGCTTTCTTT. Its translation is CASSGGVGRLNTEAFF.

The rearrangement joins TRBV11-3 to TRBJ2-1, with D possibly TRBD2 on 6 matching bases. Germline V gene data show CDR1 as SGHNT and CDR2 as YENEEA. Trimming shortened V by 0 bases and J by 5 bases, and 14 bases separated the two germline ends. This CDR3 has 16 amino acids. In nucleotides, the CDR3 is TGTGCCAGCAGCTTAGATCCCGGGGGAGGCAACAATGAGCAGTTCTTC. Residues: CASSLDPGGGNNEQFF.

This clone was detected only once. The V and J genes are TRBV28 and TRBJ2-7; D is possibly TRBD2 (6 bases). Germline V gives CDR1 MDHEN, CDR2 SYDVKM. Trimming left V 3 bases short and J 2 bases short, with 14 bases between. The CDR3 has 15 amino acids. The DNA of the CDR3 is TGTGCCAGCAGTTTCCCCGGCGGGGTGGCCTACGAGCAGTACTTC. It encodes CASSFPGGVAYEQYF.

This clone appeared a few times. The chain combines TRBV27 with TRBJ2-1; the D gene is possibly TRBD1 (5 bases). Per germline, CDR1 MNHEY and CDR2 SMNVEV (reference sequence). The V gene lost 0 bases and the J gene lost 8 bases, with 11 bases spanning the gap. CDR3 size: 14 residues. The CDR3 here is CASSLSLQGHEQFF. The CDR3 nucleotides read TGTGCCAGCAGTTTATCGCTCCAGGGCCATGAGCAGTTCTTC.

The chain recombines TRBV6-5 with TRBJ1-1; D is undetermined. The CDR3 sequence is 14 residues long. V was shortened by 0 bases and J by 1 base, with 6 bases between the two germline ends. The germline V gene encodes CDR1 MNHEY and CDR2 SVGAGI. CDR3 sequence: CASSYSTRNTEAFF. In DNA, the CDR3 is TGTGCCAGCAGTTACTCGACAAGGAACACTGAAGCTTTCTTT.

This clone was detected only once. The rearrangement links TRBV29-1 to TRBJ2-3; TRBD1 is a possible D gene (6 bases). Germline lookup yields CDR1 SQVTM and CDR2 ANQGSEA. V was cut by 6 bases and J by 3 bases, with 10 bases left in between. This CDR3 has 12 amino acids. The CDR3 coding sequence is TGCAGCGTGAGGACAGAAACAGATACGCAGTATTTT. Translation: CSVRTETDTQYF.

The chain employs TRBV10-3 and TRBJ2-7, with a possible D match to TRBD1 (5 bases). CDR3 size: 14 residues. Trimming pared 1 base from V and 2 bases from J, leaving 9 bases between. Germline lookup yields CDR1 ENHRY and CDR2 SYGVKD. DNA for the CDR3: TGTGCCATCAGTGAGTATGGGGCCCCCTACGAGCAGTACTTC. Encoded protein: CAISEYGAPYEQYF.

In DNA, the CDR3 is TGTGCCAGCAGTGACCCGGGACGGACCCCCTACGAGCAGTACTTC. Protein: CASSDPGRTPYEQYF. The chain couples TRBV6-1 to TRBJ2-7; D possibly uses TRBD1 or TRBD2 (5 bases each). V shed 3 bases and J shed 2 bases, with 14 bases lying between them. CDR1 MNHNS and CDR2 SASEGT come from the germline V gene. The CDR3 extends over 15 amino acids.

This clone appeared a single time. This sequence joins TRBV5-4 and TRBJ2-1; the D gene is possibly TRBD1 (6 bases). The CDR3 runs to 14 residues. Germline CDR1 is SGHNT and CDR2 is YYREEE (reference sequence). Trimming shortened V by 2 bases and J by 2 bases, and 8 bases separated the two germline ends. DNA of the CDR3: TGTGCCAGCAGCTTAACAGGGCCCTACAATGAGCAGTTCTTC. Translation gives CASSLTGPYNEQFF.

V and J are TRBV6-2 or TRBV6-3 and TRBJ1-2, with 12 bases lining up with TRBD1. The germline CDR1 and CDR2 sequences are MNHEY and SVGEGT. The CDR3 extends over 16 amino acids. The trim removed 0 bases at V and 7 bases at J, leaving 6 bases unmatched. The CDR3 sequence: CASSYSSGQGAGGYTF. Here the CDR3 DNA reads TGTGCCAGCAGTTACTCATCGGGACAGGGGGCCGGTGGCTACACCTTC.

Only one count was recorded for this clone. The chain carries TRBV3-1 (or the pseudogene TRBV3-2) and TRBJ2-7, with a possible D match to TRBD1 (5 bases). CDR3 size: 13 residues. Germline V gene sequence: CDR1 LGHDT, CDR2 YNNKEL (reference sequence). The ends were cut back, 1 base at V and 3 bases at J, with 7 bases in the middle. CDR3 protein: CASSQAGNYEQYF. The CDR3 DNA is TGTGCCAGCAGCCAAGCAGGGAACTACGAGCAGTACTTC.

The chain couples TRBV12-5 to TRBJ2-3; TRBD1 matches at 7 bases. Germline CDR1 is LGHNT and CDR2 is FRNRAP. The CDR3 contains 14 residues. Losses at the gene ends were 5 bases for V and 3 bases for J; bases not matched to a gene: 5. The CDR3 reads CASGRGQLTDTQYF. As DNA, the CDR3 is TGTGCTAGTGGTCGGGGACAGTTAACAGATACGCAGTATTTT.